This T cell receptor (beta chain) was documented in a study of patients and donors after allogeneic stem cell transplantation. TCRdb re-called the RT-PCR reads through MiXCR, storing one row per CDR3 protein. Among 920,000 or so distinct CDR3 sequences listed, roughly 17% were seen once. The receptor comes from a human donor who was either an allogeneic HSCT recipient or a stem cell or donor lymphocyte infusion donor (not recorded which). It is not recorded whose cells these are; they may come from a transplant donor. What was sequenced was blood, either unsorted or a sorted T cell fraction (not recorded which).

For the CDR3, the DNA is TGTGCCAGCAGCTGGACTAGTGGGTTGGAGACCCAGTACTTC. The encoded protein is CASSWTSGLETQYF. This rearrangement joins TRBV7-9 to TRBJ2-5; 7 positions agree with TRBD2. After removal of 4 bases from V and 5 bases from J, the junction contained 7 bases not matched to a gene. The germline V gene encodes CDR1 SEHNR and CDR2 FQNEAQ (reference sequence). This CDR3 has 14 residues. Full variable domain (missing parts from reference TRBV7-9 and TRBJ2-5): DTGVSQNPRHKITKRGQNVTFRCDPISEHNRLYWYRQTLGQGPEFLTYFQNEAQLEKSRLLSDRFSAERPKGSFSTLEIQRTEQGDSAMYLCASSWTSGLETQYFGPGTRLLVL.